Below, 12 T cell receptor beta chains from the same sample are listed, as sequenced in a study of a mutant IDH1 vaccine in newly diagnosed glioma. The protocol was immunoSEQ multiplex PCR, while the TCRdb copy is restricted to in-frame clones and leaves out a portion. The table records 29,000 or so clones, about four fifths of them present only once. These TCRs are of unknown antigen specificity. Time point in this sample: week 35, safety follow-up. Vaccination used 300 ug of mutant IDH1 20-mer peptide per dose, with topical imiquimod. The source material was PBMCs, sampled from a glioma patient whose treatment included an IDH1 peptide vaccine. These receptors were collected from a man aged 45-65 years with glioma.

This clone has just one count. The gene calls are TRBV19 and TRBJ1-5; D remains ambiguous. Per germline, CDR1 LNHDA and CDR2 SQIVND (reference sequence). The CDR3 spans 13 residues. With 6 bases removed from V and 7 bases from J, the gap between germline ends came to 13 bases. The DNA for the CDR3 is TGTGCCAGTAGAGACGGGGAGGCCCAGCCCCAGCATTTT. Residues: CASRDGEAQPQHF. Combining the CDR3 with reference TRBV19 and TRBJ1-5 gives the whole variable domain DGGITQSPKYLFRKEGQNVTLSCEQNLNHDAMYWYRQDPGQGLRLIYYSQIVNDFQKGDIAEGYSVSREKKESFPLTVTSAQKNPTAFYLCASRDGEAQPQHFGDGTRLSIL.

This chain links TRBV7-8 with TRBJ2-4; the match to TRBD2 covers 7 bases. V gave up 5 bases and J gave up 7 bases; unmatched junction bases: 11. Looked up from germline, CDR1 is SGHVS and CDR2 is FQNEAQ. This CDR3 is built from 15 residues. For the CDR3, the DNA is TGTGCCAGCAGCCTAGAGTGGGAGGGCGGTAACATTCAGTACTTC. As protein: CASSLEWEGGNIQYF.

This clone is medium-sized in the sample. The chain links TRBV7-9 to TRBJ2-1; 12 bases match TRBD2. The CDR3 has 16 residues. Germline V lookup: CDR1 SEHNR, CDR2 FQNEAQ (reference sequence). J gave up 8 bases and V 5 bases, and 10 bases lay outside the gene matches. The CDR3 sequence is CASSPTSGRFQDEQFF. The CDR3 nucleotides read TGTGCCAGCAGCCCGACTAGCGGGAGATTCCAGGATGAGCAGTTCTTC.

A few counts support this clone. The CDR3 reads CASSLTGQGVHEQYF. The CDR3 coding sequence is TGCGCCAGCAGCTTGACAGGACAGGGGGTCCACGAGCAGTACTTC. V and J are TRBV5-1 and TRBJ2-7; 10 positions match TRBD1. V gave up 1 base and J gave up 5 bases; unmatched junction bases: 6. The CDR3 is 15 amino acids. The V gene's germline CDR1 is SGHRS and CDR2 YFSETQ.

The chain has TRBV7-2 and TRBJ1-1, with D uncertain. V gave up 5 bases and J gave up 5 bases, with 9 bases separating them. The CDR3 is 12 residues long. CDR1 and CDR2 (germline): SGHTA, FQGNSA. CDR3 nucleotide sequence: TGTGCCAGCAGCCCCGCTAGGACTGAAGCTTTCTTT. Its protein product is CASSPARTEAFF.

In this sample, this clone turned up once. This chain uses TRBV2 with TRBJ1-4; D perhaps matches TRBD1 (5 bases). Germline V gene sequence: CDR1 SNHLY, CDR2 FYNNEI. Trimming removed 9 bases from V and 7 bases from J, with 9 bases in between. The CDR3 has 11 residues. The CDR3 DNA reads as TGTGCCAGTTTGACAGTTGAAAAACTGTTTTTT. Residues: CASLTVEKLFF.

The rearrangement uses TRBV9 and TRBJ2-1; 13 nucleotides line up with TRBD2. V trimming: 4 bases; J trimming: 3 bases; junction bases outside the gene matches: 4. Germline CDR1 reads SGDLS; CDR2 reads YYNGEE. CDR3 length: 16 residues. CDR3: CASSLGLAGVYNEQFF. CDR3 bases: TGTGCCAGCAGCCTTGGACTAGCGGGGGTCTACAATGAGCAGTTCTTC.

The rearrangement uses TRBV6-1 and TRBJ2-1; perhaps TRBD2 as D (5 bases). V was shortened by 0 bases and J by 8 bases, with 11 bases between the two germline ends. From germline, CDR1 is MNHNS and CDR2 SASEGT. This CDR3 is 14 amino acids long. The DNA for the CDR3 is TGTGCCAGCAGTGAAGCTGGGAGAGAGGATGAGCAGTTCTTC. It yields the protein CASSEAGREDEQFF.

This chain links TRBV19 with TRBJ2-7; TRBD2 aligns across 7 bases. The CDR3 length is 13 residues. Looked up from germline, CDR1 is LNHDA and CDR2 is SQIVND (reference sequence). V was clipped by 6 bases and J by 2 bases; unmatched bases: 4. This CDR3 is CASRSSGTYEQYF. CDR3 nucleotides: TGTGCCAGTAGGTCCAGCGGGACCTACGAGCAGTACTTC.

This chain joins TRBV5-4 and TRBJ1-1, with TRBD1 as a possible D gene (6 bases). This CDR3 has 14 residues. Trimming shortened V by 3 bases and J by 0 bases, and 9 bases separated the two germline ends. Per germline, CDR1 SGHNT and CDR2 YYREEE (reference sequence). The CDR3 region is CASSSTGLNTEAFF. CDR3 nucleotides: TGTGCCAGCAGCTCGACAGGTCTGAACACTGAAGCTTTCTTT.

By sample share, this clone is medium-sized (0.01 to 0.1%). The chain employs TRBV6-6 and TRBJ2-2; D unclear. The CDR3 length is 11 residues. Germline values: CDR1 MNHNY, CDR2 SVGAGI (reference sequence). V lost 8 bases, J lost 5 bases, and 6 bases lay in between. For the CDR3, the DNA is TGTGCCAGCGGAGTAACCGGGGAGCTGTTTTTT. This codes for CASGVTGELFF.

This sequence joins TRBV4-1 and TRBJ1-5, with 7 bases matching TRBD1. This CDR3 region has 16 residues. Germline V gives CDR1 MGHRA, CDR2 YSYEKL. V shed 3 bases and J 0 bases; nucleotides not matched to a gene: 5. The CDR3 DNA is TGCGCCAGCAGCCATACCGGGACAGATAGCAATCAGCCCCAGCATTTT. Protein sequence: CASSHTGTDSNQPQHF.